This T cell receptor (beta chain) emerged from a study of blood T cell repertoires in COVID-19. Overall study context: The origin of the acute and convalescent COVID-19 samples was the United States, Italy and Spain.

Generated by immunoSEQ multiplex PCR, the TCRdb table keeps only in-frame clones and is missing some. The sample contains 200,000 or so clones, around 82% of which appear only once. Germline V gene data show CDR1 as LNHDA and CDR2 as SQIVND (reference sequence). The CDR3 contains 14 residues. The V and J ends lost 2 bases and 0 bases respectively, with 5 bases between them. The sequenced sample consisted of PBMCs or T cells enriched from blood (not recorded which). V is TRBV19 and J is TRBJ2-1; no clear D. The receptor was derived from a man in his forties who had recovered from COVID-19. CDR3 DNA: TGTGCCAGTAGTATACCCAGCTCCTACAATGAGCAGTTCTTC. Translation: CASSIPSSYNEQFF.